These T cell receptor beta chains were read from a single sample in a study of T cell responses to AZD1222 COVID-19 vaccine. Assay: immunoSEQ multiplex PCR; the TCRdb copy retains only in-frame clones and omits some. The sample has about 120,000 clones, about 86% seen once. Specimen: peripheral blood, collected 28 days after the second AZD1222 dose. The source is an adult who received the AZD1222 COVID-19 vaccine. Each CDR3 is given with its conserved first and last residue. The D gene is left open where the match is weak. Rows may omit the clone size; those that give it use once, few, many or a size class.

TRBD1,TRBV28,TRBJ1-2,once,TGTGCCGAATCGACAGGGGATAGCGGCTACACCTTC,CAESTGDSGYTF
TRBD1,TRBV19,TRBJ1-2,once,TGTGCCAGTAGTACCCTACAGGGGGATGGCTACACCTTC,CASSTLQGDGYTF
-,TRBV19,TRBJ2-7,-,TGTGCCAGTAGTTCCCAGGTAGGGCAGTACTTC,CASSSQVGQYF
-,TRBV5-8,TRBJ1-4,-,TGTGCCAGCAGCCTTGACATTCTACTGTTTTTT,CASSLDILLFF
TRBD1,TRBV7-6,TRBJ2-5,-,TGTGCCAGCAGGCAGGAGGCGGGGACAGGAGAGACCCAGTACTTC,CASRQEAGTGETQYF
-,TRBV5-8,TRBJ2-7,once,TGTGCCAGCAGCTTGGAGCAGGTCTCGCACTTC,CASSLEQVSHF
-,TRBV28,TRBJ1-1,-,TGTGCCAGCAGTTTATCGGTCATGAACACTGAAGCTTTCTTT,CASSLSVMNTEAFF
-,TRBV5-6,TRBJ2-7,-,TGTGCCAGCAGCACCAGGCACGAGCAGTACTTC,CASSTRHEQYF
-,TRBV19,TRBJ2-2,-,TGTGCCAGTAGTATAAGCTTCTCTGTGCTCCCCGGGGAGCTGTTTTTT,CASSISFSVLPGELFF
TRBD2,TRBV4-2,TRBJ2-2,once,TGTGCCAGCAGCCCGGGACTAGCGTTCACCGGGGAGCTGTTTTTT,CASSPGLAFTGELFF
TRBD1,TRBV18,TRBJ1-3,-,TGTGCCAGCTCACCCGACAGGGTCAACGGAAACACCATATATTTT,CASSPDRVNGNTIYF
TRBD1,TRBV2,TRBJ1-5,-,TGTGCCAGCAGTCAAGACAGGGCCGATCAGCCCCAGCATTTT,CASSQDRADQPQHF
TRBD1,TRBV13,TRBJ1-2,-,TGTGCCAGCAGCCGAGGACAGGGGAACTATGGCTACACCTTC,CASSRGQGNYGYTF